This TCR beta chain was captured by sequencing in a study of low-dose radiotherapy and immunotherapy resistance in tumors. Study-wide context: Cohort 1 patients were irradiated with 0.5 Gy fractions every 2 weeks to 6.5 Gy total. Participants in Cohort 2 were given 1 Gy per fraction every two weeks, for 13 Gy over 26 weeks. On a schedule of every two weeks, intravenous cyclophosphamide at a dose of 200 mg/m2 was delivered one day before each radiation and immunotherapy administration.

Priming of first-strand cDNA relied on TRAV- and TRBV-specific primers (covering alpha and beta chains). TCR amplification used around 19 PCR cycles, a constant-region primer and a V-primer adapter. TCRdb independently ran MiXCR on the reads; one entry per CDR3 protein. There are around 60,000 distinct CDR3 sequences in the sample; about 25% occur only once, and 5.5% to 8.5% lies in the top ten. The V gene end was trimmed by 4 bases and the J gene end by 6 bases; junction bases not matched to a gene: 10. Germline CDR1 and CDR2: SQVTM and ANQGSEA. This CDR3 region has 16 residues. Time point meaning: after trial treatment. Sample treatment: LDRT plus nivolumab, ipilimumab, low-dose cyclophosphamide and aspirin (RACIN trial). Donors, who were enrolled in a single-arm phase I dose-escalation trial, received nivolumab, ipilimumab, aspirin, low-dose cyclophosphamide and low-dose radiotherapy. This clonotype came up many times.

Sequences were derived from PBMCs, sampled after low-dose radiotherapy plus immunotherapy. This chain links TRBV29-1 with TRBJ2-3; 13 bases map to TRBD2. This TCR was sampled from a male donor with prostate cancer. The DNA for the CDR3 is TGCAGCGTTGGACCTACTAGCGGGGGGGTCCGGGATACGCAGTATTTT. It specifies CSVGPTSGGVRDTQYF.